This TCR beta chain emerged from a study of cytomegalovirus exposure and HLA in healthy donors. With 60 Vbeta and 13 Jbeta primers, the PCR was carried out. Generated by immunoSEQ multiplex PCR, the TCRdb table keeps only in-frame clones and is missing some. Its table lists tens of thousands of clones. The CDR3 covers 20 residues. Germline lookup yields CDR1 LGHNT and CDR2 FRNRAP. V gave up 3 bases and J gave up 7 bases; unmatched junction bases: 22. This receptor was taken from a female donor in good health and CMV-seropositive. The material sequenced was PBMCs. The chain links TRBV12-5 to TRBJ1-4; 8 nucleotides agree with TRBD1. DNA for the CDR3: TGTGCTAGTGGTTTAGGAACAGGTACGGCGTATCAGGGGGCTGGTGAAAAACTGTTTTTT. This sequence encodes CASGLGTGTAYQGAGEKLFF.